This paragraph covers one T cell receptor beta chain sequence. The V segment lost 10 bases and the J segment 0 bases; nucleotides outside the gene matches: 12. CDR1 and CDR2 from the germline V gene are LNHDA and SQIVND (reference sequence). This CDR3 has 16 residues. Primers: 60 V beta forward and 13 J beta reverse. TCRdb keeps only in-frame clones here, not all; method: immunoSEQ multiplex PCR. The sample records about 49,000 clones, 85% being singletons. This sample was taken from a study of glioma-infiltrating T cells after dendritic cell vaccination. Study-wide background: Glioblastoma patients came from Phase I and II dendritic cell vaccination trials.

The source material was blood, sampled before dendritic cell vaccination. The V call is TRBV19, the J call TRBJ1-1; TRBD1 aligns across 9 bases. The receptor comes from a human donor with glioblastoma. The CDR3 spells CATAPGQGRLNTEAFF. DNA of the CDR3: TGTGCCACTGCGCCGGGACAGGGCAGACTGAACACTGAAGCTTTCTTT.